This is a list of T cell receptor beta chains from one sample in a study of blood T cell repertoires in COVID-19. The method was immunoSEQ multiplex PCR; TCRdb's version includes in-frame clones alone and lacks a portion of them. There are about 130,000 clones in the sample; 80% to 90% occur only once, and roughly 13% lies in the top ten. The sample comprised peripheral blood. The receptors were gathered from a human donor in a cohort sampled during active COVID-19. Each CDR3 is given with its conserved first and last residue.

v_call	cdr3_length	j_call	cdr3_aa
TRBV6-1	15	TRBJ1-4	CASSEQGEANEKLFF
TRBV29-1	15	TRBJ1-2	CSVEDALDNNYGYTF
TRBV28	14	TRBJ2-7	CASSPGTGPYEQYF
TRBV7-9	18	TRBJ2-2	CASSPLTRDRGQAGELFF
TRBV5-1	16	TRBJ2-2	CASSSNADRNTGELFF
TRBV18	15	TRBJ1-3	CASSPPNNSGNTIYF
TRBV5-8	17	TRBJ2-5	CASRLGLAGVRGETQYF
TRBV28	13	TRBJ2-4	CASRTGEGNIQYF
TRBV4-1	17	TRBJ2-7	CASSRGSWGEVLHEQYF
TRBV3-1/TRBV3-2	15	TRBJ2-3	CASSPSVVSTDTQYF
TRBV9	16	TRBJ1-6	CASSAGLGGTDSPLHF
TRBV3-1/TRBV3-2	15	TRBJ1-5	CASSQGRGPNQPQHF
TRBV19	18	TRBJ2-3	CASSIGGLAGDPYNTQYF
TRBV30	13	TRBJ1-5	CAWRTSSNQPQHF
TRBV9	16	TRBJ2-1	CASSVALLAGYNEQFF
TRBV18	14	TRBJ2-7	CASSPLRDSVDQYF
TRBV24-1	16	TRBJ2-7	CATSDPSDRVAYEQYF
TRBV7-3	16	TRBJ2-1	CASSSTGRAGNNEQFF
TRBV19	12	TRBJ1-1	CATRDKNLKAFF
TRBV6-6	15	TRBJ2-3	CASSFPAGDTDTQYF
TRBV9	18	TRBJ2-3	CASSATRRAGGSTDTQYF
TRBV2	12	TRBJ2-7	CASSASSYEQYF
TRBV27	15	TRBJ1-2	CASSLTGITSYGYTF
TRBV19	14	TRBJ1-5	CASSKQGSNQPQHF
TRBV6-2/TRBV6-3	17	TRBJ2-2	CASGQTGFAPNTGELFF
TRBV7-9	17	TRBJ2-3	CASSFGLAGLSTDTQYF
TRBV11-3	13	TRBJ1-2	CASSLGGRGGYTF
TRBV21-1	16	TRBJ1-2	CASSKEDWGGNYGYTF
TRBV11-2	14	TRBJ1-2	CASSFYREGSGYTF
TRBV19	15	TRBJ1-1	CASRGWDKETNEAFF
TRBV10-3	13	TRBJ2-3	CAIGQGGTDTQYF
TRBV5-5	12	TRBJ2-1	CASSSLLAEQFF
TRBV9	15	TRBJ1-4	CASSVEARQGEKLFF
TRBV5-6	16	TRBJ1-1	CASSLASGGWGTEAFF
TRBV5-1	16	TRBJ1-1	CASSLGLGGLNTEAFF
TRBV20-1	11	TRBJ2-7	CSASSGHEQYF